Below, 5 T cell receptor beta chains from the same sample are listed, as sequenced in a study of response to subunit inactivated influenza vaccine. TCRdb redid the calling of the RT-PCR reads with MiXCR, one entry per CDR3 protein. The top ten clones hold about a tenth of a sample with about 780,000 distinct CDR3 sequences, about 18% of them seen once. The material sequenced was PBMCs from blood, taken more than 4 days after vaccination. The receptors were sampled from a man aged 50 to 60 who received an inactivated influenza vaccine.

This clonotype came up a few times. This rearrangement joins TRBV11-1 to TRBJ1-1; D gene uncertain. V dropped 3 bases and J dropped 4 bases, with 15 bases sitting between them. Germline loops: CDR1 SGHAT, CDR2 FQDESV (reference sequence). The CDR3 covers 15 residues. CDR3: CASSFRVGYSTEAFF. In nucleotides, the CDR3 is TGTGCCAGCAGCTTTCGCGTTGGTTACAGCACTGAAGCTTTCTTT. The full variable domain, rest sourced from reference TRBV11-1 and TRBJ1-1, is EAEVAQSPRYKITEKSQAVAFWCDPISGHATLYWYRQILGQGPELLVQFQDESVVDDSQLPKDRFSAERLKGVDSTLKIQPAELGDSAMYLCASSFRVGYSTEAFFGQGTRLTVV.

There are a few counts of this clonotype. The chain links TRBV3-1 to TRBJ1-2; D uncertain. This CDR3 is 11 amino acids long. V was pared by 3 bases and J by 10 bases, with 9 bases between. Germline loops: CDR1 LGHDT, CDR2 YNNKEL (reference sequence). The CDR3 DNA is TGTGCCAGCAGCCAGTTGACCGCCTACACCTTC. Its protein is CASSQLTAYTF.

This chain connects TRBV20-1 to TRBJ2-3, with TRBD2 matching 15 bases. CDR1 is DFQATT, CDR2 SNEGSKA, per germline (reference sequence). V trimming: 1 base; J trimming: 6 bases; junction bases outside the gene matches: 11. There are 18 residues in the CDR3. In nucleotides, the CDR3 is TGCAGTGCTAGAGCCCGAACAGGACTAGCGGGGGGGATGGATACGCAGTATTTT. It is translated as CSARARTGLAGGMDTQYF.

This clonotype was observed a handful of times. The J gene is TRBJ2-7, the V gene TRBV7-9; D may be TRBD1 (7 bases). The germline CDR1 and CDR2 sequences are SEHNR and FQNEAQ (reference sequence). CDR3 size: 16 residues. Between the trimmed V and J ends, which lost 1 base and 0 bases, there was a span of 13 bases. The CDR3 sequence is CASSLDRQGGSYEQYF. CDR3 in DNA: TGTGCCAGCAGCTTAGATAGGCAGGGGGGCTCCTACGAGCAGTACTTC.

This clonotype was counted only a few times. The J gene is TRBJ2-3, the V gene TRBV7-2, with TRBD1 as a possible D gene (6 bases). V was trimmed by 5 bases and J by 4 bases, leaving 13 bases between them. This CDR3 is 14 amino acids long. Germline CDR1 SGHTA, CDR2 FQGNSA. CDR3 amino acids: CASSQQGRADTQYF. The DNA of the CDR3 is TGTGCCAGCAGCCAACAGGGCAGGGCAGATACGCAGTATTTT.